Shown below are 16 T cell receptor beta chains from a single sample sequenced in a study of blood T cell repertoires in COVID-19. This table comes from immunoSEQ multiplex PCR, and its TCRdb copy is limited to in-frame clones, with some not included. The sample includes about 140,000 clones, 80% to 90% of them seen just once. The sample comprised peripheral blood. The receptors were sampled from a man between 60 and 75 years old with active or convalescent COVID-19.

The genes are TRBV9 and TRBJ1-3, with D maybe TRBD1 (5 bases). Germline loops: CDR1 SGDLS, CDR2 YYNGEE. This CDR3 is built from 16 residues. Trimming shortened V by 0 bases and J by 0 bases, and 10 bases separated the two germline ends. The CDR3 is CASSVAQGYSGNTIYF. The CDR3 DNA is TGTGCCAGCAGCGTAGCCCAGGGTTACTCTGGAAACACCATATATTTT.

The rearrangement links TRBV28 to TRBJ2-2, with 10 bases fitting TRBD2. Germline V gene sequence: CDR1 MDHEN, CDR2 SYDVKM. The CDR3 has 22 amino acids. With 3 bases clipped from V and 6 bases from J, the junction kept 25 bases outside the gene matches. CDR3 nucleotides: TGTGCCAGCAGTTTCGACGCCCCCGGGATAGCGGGAGGCTGGAGGGGAGCCGGGGAGCTGTTTTTT. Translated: CASSFDAPGIAGGWRGAGELFF.

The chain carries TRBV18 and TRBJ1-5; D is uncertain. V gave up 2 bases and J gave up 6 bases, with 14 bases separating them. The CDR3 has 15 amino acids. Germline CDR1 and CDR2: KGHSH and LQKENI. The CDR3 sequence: CASSPDASSGQPQHF. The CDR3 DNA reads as TGTGCCAGCTCACCAGACGCCTCCTCGGGTCAGCCCCAGCATTTT.

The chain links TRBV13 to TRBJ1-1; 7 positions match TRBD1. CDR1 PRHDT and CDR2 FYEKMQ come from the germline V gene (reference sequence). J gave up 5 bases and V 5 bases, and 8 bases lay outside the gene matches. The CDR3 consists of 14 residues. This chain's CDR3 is CASSLDREETEAFF. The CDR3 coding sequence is TGTGCCAGCAGCCTCGACAGGGAGGAGACTGAAGCTTTCTTT.

CDR3 sequence: CASSPVLRRMNTEAFF. The CDR3 nucleotides are TGTGCCAGCAGTCCAGTCCTCAGGCGAATGAACACTGAAGCTTTCTTT. V and J are TRBV28 and TRBJ1-1; D call uncertain. CDR1 is MDHEN, CDR2 SYDVKM, per germline. Trimming pared 5 bases from V and 0 bases from J, leaving 16 bases between. The CDR3 is 16 amino acids.

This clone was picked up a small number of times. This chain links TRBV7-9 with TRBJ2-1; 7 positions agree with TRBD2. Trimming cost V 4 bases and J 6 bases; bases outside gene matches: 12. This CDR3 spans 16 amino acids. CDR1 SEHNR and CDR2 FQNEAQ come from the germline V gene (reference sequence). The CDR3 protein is CASSSPRRELSNEQFF. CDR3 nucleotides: TGTGCCAGCAGCTCCCCCCGGCGGGAGTTGTCCAATGAGCAGTTCTTC.

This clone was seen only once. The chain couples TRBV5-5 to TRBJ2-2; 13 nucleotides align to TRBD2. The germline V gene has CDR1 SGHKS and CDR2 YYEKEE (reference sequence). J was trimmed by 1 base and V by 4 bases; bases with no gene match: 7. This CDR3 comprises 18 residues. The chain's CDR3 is CASSPGLAGPGNTGELFF. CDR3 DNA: TGTGCCAGCAGCCCGGGACTAGCGGGACCCGGGAACACCGGGGAGCTGTTTTTT.

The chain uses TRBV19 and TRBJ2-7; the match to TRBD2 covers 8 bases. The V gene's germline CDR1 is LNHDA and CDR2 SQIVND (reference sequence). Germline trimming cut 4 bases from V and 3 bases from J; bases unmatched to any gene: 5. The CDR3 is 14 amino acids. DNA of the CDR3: TGTGCCAGTAGTACCGGGGGGGGGAGCTACGAGCAGTACTTC. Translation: CASSTGGGSYEQYF.

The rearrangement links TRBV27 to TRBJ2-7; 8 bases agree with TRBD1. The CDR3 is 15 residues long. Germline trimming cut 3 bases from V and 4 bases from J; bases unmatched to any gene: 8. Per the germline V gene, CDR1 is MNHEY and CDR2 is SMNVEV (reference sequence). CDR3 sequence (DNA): TGTGCCAGCAGTTTTGTGGCAGGGGGCAGGTACGAGCAGTACTTC. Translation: CASSFVAGGRYEQYF.

The CDR3, as DNA: TGTGCCAGCTCACAGGCAGGGGAGCGTGAAGCTTTCTTT. It codes for CASSQAGEREAFF. This rearrangement joins TRBV18 to TRBJ1-1, with a possible D match to TRBD1 (6 bases). CDR1 KGHSH and CDR2 LQKENI come from the germline V gene. This CDR3 comprises 13 residues. The V end was cut by 4 bases, the J end by 7 bases, with 13 bases between.

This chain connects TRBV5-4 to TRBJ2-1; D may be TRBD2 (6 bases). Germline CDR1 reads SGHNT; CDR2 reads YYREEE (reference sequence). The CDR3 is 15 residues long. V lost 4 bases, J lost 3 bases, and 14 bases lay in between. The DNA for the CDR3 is TGTGCCAGCAGCCCCCGCGGGGAGGACTACAATGAGCAGTTCTTC. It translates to CASSPRGEDYNEQFF.

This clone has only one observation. The CDR3 reads CASSQELSGSYNEQFF. Here the CDR3 DNA reads TGCGCCAGCAGCCAAGAATTGAGCGGATCCTACAATGAGCAGTTCTTC. The V and J genes are TRBV4-1 and TRBJ2-1; perhaps TRBD2 as D (5 bases). Trimming cost V 0 bases and J 1 base, with 10 bases left between them. The CDR3 has 16 amino acids. From germline, CDR1 is MGHRA and CDR2 YSYEKL.

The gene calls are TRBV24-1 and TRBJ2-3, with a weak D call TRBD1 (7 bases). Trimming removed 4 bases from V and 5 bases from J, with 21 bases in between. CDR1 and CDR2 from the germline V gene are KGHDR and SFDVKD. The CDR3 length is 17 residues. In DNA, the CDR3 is TGTGCCACCAGTGACGGCGGGACAGCTTCAAAAGGAGATACGCAGTATTTT. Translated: CATSDGGTASKGDTQYF.

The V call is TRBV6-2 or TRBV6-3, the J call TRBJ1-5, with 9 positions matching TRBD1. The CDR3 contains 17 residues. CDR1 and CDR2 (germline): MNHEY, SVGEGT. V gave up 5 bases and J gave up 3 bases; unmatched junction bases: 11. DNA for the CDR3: TGTGCCAGCAGTGCTTTAAGGACAGGGGCCTTCAATCAGCCCCAGCATTTT. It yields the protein CASSALRTGAFNQPQHF.

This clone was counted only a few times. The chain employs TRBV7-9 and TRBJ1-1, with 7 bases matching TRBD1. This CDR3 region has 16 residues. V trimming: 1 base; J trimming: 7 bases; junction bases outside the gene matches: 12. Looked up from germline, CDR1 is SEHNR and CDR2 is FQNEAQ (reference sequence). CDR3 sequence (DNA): TGTGCCAGCAGCTTAGTACGGGAAGGGACAGCCAGTGAAGCTTTCTTT. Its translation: CASSLVREGTASEAFF.

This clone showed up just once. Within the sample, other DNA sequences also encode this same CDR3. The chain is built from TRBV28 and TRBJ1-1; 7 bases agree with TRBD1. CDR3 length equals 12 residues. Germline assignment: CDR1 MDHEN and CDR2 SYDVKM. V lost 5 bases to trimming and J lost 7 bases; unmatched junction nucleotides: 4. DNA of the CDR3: TGTGCCAGCAGTCTAAGGACAGGTGAAGCTTTCTTT. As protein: CASSLRTGEAFF.